The T cell receptor beta chain described here comes from a study of shared clonotypes between healthy human individuals. Study conclusions and caveats: It was the few donors that limited the genetic and exposure-history diversity represented.

Trimming left V 8 bases short and J 0 bases short, with 11 bases between. This CDR3 region has 14 residues. Germline V CDR1 and CDR2: MDHEN, SYDVKM. As to this clone: What it binds is unknown.

Profiled with immunoSEQ multiplex PCR; TCRdb holds only in-frame clones, not every one. The table has 2.3 million or so clones, over 85% seen once. The clonotype originates from a young man in good health. Some clones in this sample may be carry-over from other donors' samples. Input material: naive CD4+ T cells from PBMCs. Subset here: CD45RA+ positively selected. This chain connects TRBV28 to TRBJ2-1; D not certain. The CDR3 bases are TGTGCCAGCCATCCGGGTATCTCCTACAATGAGCAGTTCTTC. Its protein is CASHPGISYNEQFF.